This TCR beta chain stems from a study of T cell repertoires in cytomegalovirus infection. Across the study: It was recently identified HLA-C-restricted and well-studied HLA-B-restricted CMV epitopes that the study used. CMV infection together with matching HLA type was indicated by public TCR beta signatures.

This clonotype was seen a few times. Its target is not known. TCRdb fed the reads into MiXCR, producing one record per CDR3 protein. The repertoire holds 370,000 or so distinct CDR3 sequences, with roughly a third as singletons. V shed 3 bases and J shed 2 bases, with 7 bases lying between them. Germline V gene lookup returns CDR1 MNHNS and CDR2 SASEGT. The CDR3 has 13 amino acids. Study-wide results and caveats: The ex vivo response was dominated by HLA-C-restricted CMV-specific TCR beta clonotypes. Identification of carriers of CMV plus the relevant HLA was achieved through cumulative public TCR beta family frequency.

The rearrangement joins TRBV6-1 to TRBJ1-1; D not resolved. This receptor was obtained from a human donor in good health (CMV status not recorded). Some clones in this sample may be carry-over from other donors' samples. This specimen consisted of cultured PBMCs, obtained from culture after CMV antigen stimulation. CDR3 coding DNA: TGTGCCAGCAGTGACCCTCCCAACACTGAAGCTTTCTTT. It specifies CASSDPPNTEAFF.